This record looks at one TCR beta chain sequence and its context. The antigen remains undetermined. The CDR3 is 16 residues long. Trimming cost V 1 base and J 2 bases; bases outside gene matches: 6. The V gene's germline CDR1 is SEHNR and CDR2 FQNEAQ (reference sequence). The sample comes from a study of identical twins. Broader study findings: Diverse VJ usage suggested most zero-insertion clonotypes were not invariant T cells.

TCRdb re-called the 5' RACE reads through MiXCR, storing one row per CDR3 protein. The sample includes hundreds of thousands of distinct CDR3 sequences, over 8.5% of them seen just once. These records were also assigned to another study, of yellow fever vaccine responses in identical twins.

The chain has TRBV7-9 and TRBJ2-3; 7 nucleotides agree with TRBD1. The source is a woman between 18 and 30 years old in good health. Sequencing was carried out using PBMCs. The CDR3 is CASSLVGGADTDTQYF. DNA of the CDR3: TGTGCCAGCAGCTTAGTAGGGGGCGCAGACACAGATACGCAGTATTTT. Combining the CDR3 with reference TRBV7-9 and TRBJ2-3 gives the whole variable domain DTGVSQNPRHKITKRGQNVTFRCDPISEHNRLYWYRQTLGQGPEFLTYFQNEAQLEKSRLLSDRFSAERPKGSFSTLEIQRTEQGDSAMYLCASSLVGGADTDTQYFGPGTRLTVL.